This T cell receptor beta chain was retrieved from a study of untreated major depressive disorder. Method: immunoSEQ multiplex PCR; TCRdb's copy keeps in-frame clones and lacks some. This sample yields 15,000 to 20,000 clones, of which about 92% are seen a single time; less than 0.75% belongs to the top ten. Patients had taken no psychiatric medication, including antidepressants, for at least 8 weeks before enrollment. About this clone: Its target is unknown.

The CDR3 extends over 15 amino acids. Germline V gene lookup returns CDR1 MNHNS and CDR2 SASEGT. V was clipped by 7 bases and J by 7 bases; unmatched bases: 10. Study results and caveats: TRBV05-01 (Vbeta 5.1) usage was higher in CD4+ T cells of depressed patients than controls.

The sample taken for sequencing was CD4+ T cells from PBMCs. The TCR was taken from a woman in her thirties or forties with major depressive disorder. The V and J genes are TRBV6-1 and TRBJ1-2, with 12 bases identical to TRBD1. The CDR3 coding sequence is TGTGCCAGCACCGTATCCGGGACAGGGGGCCGTGGCTACACCTTC. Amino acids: CASTVSGTGGRGYTF.